This TCR beta chain is drawn from a study of regulatory T cells in long-lasting Graves disease. Building of the TCR beta libraries involved iRepertoire HTBI primers and Arm-PCR of CDR3 regions. Each CDR3 protein gets one entry after TCRdb re-called the multiplex PCR reads with MiXCR. The data contain 440,000 or so distinct CDR3 sequences, 15% of them seen just once; the ten biggest clones take up 15% to 20%. The study's findings and limits: Persistent disease was characterized by preferential usage of TRBV28, TRBJ1-2 and TRBJ2-5.

Stated time point: newly diagnosed GD, antithyroid drugs for less than 3 months. With RNA extracted from PBMCs as input, the TCR library was made. Roughly 8.4 milliliters of peripheral blood were drawn into EDTA tubes. To note about this clonotype: What it binds is unknown. A read error may explain this, as a much larger clone is one base away.

J was trimmed by 10 bases and V by 6 bases; bases with no gene match: 15. Germline CDR1 DFQATT, CDR2 SNEGSKA (reference sequence). This CDR3 has 14 residues. These same data were also listed under a study on T cells in Graves' hyperthyroidism and ophthalmopathy. That report notes: The model made its ophthalmopathy prediction, and onset followed a median 6.5 months later.

This sequence was found in a woman in her twenties or thirties with Graves disease. The specimen comprised peripheral blood mononuclear cells (PBMCs), sampled at new diagnosis, from a patient treated with antithyroid drugs. The V call is TRBV20-1, the J call TRBJ2-1; TRBD2 matches 7 bases. The CDR3 here is CSARGSSGFYEQFF. CDR3 DNA sequence: TGCAGTGCGCGGGGCTCTAGCGGCTTCTACGAGCAGTTCTTC.